This is a list of T cell receptor beta chains from one sample in a study of graft-versus-host responses after intestinal transplantation. These TCRs are of unknown antigen specificity. The method was immunoSEQ multiplex PCR; TCRdb's version includes in-frame clones alone and lacks a portion of them. The table has over 100,000 clones, 80% to 95% seen once. The sample was unstimulated CD4+ T cells sorted from spleen or lymph node cells, taken before intestinal transplant. The source is a human donor who received an intestinal transplant. Both conserved end residues are part of each CDR3. D genes are given only for firm matches. Clone size is shown for a subset of rows, as once, few, many or a class of expanded clone.

J gene: TRBJ1-5; clone size: -; V gene: TRBV6-1; D gene: TRBD1; CDR3 DNA: TGTGCCAGCCTACAGGGGGGGAATCAGCCCCAGCATTTT; CDR3 protein: CASLQGGNQPQHF
J gene: TRBJ2-3; clone size: -; V gene: TRBV9; D gene: -; CDR3 DNA: TGTGCCAGCAGCGTCGGGAGAACCGCTACGCAGTATTTT; CDR3 protein: CASSVGRTATQYF
J gene: TRBJ2-1; clone size: -; V gene: TRBV6-1; D gene: -; CDR3 DNA: TGTGCCAGCAGTGGTACTAATAGTCCGTTCTTC; CDR3 protein: CASSGTNSPFF
J gene: TRBJ2-7; clone size: -; V gene: TRBV30; D gene: -; CDR3 DNA: TGTGCCTGGAGTGTACGAGGGGACCTGGGTTTC; CDR3 protein: CAWSVRGDLGF
J gene: TRBJ2-5; clone size: -; V gene: TRBV7-9; D gene: -; CDR3 DNA: TGTGCCAGCAGCTTCGACGTGGCAGGAGGCGAGACCCAGTACTTC; CDR3 protein: CASSFDVAGGETQYF
J gene: TRBJ2-2; clone size: -; V gene: TRBV5-4; D gene: TRBD1; CDR3 DNA: TGTGCCAGCAGCCTCCCGGGACAGGGGACGAACACCGGGGAGCTGTTTTTT; CDR3 protein: CASSLPGQGTNTGELFF
J gene: TRBJ2-7; clone size: -; V gene: TRBV28; D gene: TRBD1; CDR3 DNA: TGTGCCAGCAGGGGCGGGACAGGGGCCGCTTACGAGCAGTACTTC; CDR3 protein: CASRGGTGAAYEQYF
J gene: TRBJ1-1; clone size: -; V gene: TRBV11-2; D gene: -; CDR3 DNA: TGTGCCAGCAGCCTACGAAGGGGTCTCTCGGAATTT; CDR3 protein: CASSLRRGLSEF
J gene: TRBJ2-1; clone size: -; V gene: TRBV10-1; D gene: -; CDR3 DNA: TGCGCCAGCAGTGAGACCACCTTAAGGGCTGAGCAGTTCTTC; CDR3 protein: CASSETTLRAEQFF
J gene: TRBJ2-7; clone size: -; V gene: TRBV27; D gene: -; CDR3 DNA: TGTGCCAGCAGCGACCTAGGGATTTCCTACGAGCAGTACTTC; CDR3 protein: CASSDLGISYEQYF
J gene: TRBJ2-7; clone size: -; V gene: TRBV6-1; D gene: TRBD1; CDR3 DNA: TGTGCCAGCAGGCTCGGACAGGGGGCCTACGAGCAGTACTTC; CDR3 protein: CASRLGQGAYEQYF
J gene: TRBJ1-4; clone size: once; V gene: TRBV6-5; D gene: -; CDR3 DNA: TGTGCCAGCAGTGCACGGGGGGCGGGGGGAAAACTGTTTTTT; CDR3 protein: CASSARGAGGKLFF
J gene: TRBJ1-1; clone size: -; V gene: TRBV6-5; D gene: -; CDR3 DNA: TGTGCCAGCAGTTACGGTACCCTTTACTTGAACACTGAAGCTTTCTTT; CDR3 protein: CASSYGTLYLNTEAFF
J gene: TRBJ1-2; clone size: -; V gene: TRBV28; D gene: -; CDR3 DNA: TGTGCCAGCAGTTCTCTCGGCCATGGCTACACCTTC; CDR3 protein: CASSSLGHGYTF
J gene: TRBJ2-1; clone size: -; V gene: TRBV5-1; D gene: -; CDR3 DNA: TGCGCCAGCAGCCCGATCAGGGCGGGGCGCAATGAGCAGTTCTTC; CDR3 protein: CASSPIRAGRNEQFF
J gene: TRBJ2-5; clone size: -; V gene: TRBV7-3; D gene: TRBD2; CDR3 DNA: TGTGCCAGCAGCTTAGGCGGGGGGCAAGAGACCCAGTACTTC; CDR3 protein: CASSLGGGQETQYF
J gene: TRBJ1-2; clone size: -; V gene: TRBV10-1; D gene: -; CDR3 DNA: TGCGCCAGCAGTGGTGGAGGGATCTATGGCTACACCTTC; CDR3 protein: CASSGGGIYGYTF
J gene: TRBJ1-2; clone size: -; V gene: TRBV28; D gene: TRBD1; CDR3 DNA: TGTGCCAGCAGTTTTTCCGGGACAGGCCTTTATGGCTACACCTTC; CDR3 protein: CASSFSGTGLYGYTF
J gene: TRBJ2-7; clone size: -; V gene: TRBV10-2; D gene: -; CDR3 DNA: TGCGCCTCCCGGGGAGCGGGACAGAGCTACGAGCAGTACTTC; CDR3 protein: CASRGAGQSYEQYF
J gene: TRBJ2-7; clone size: -; V gene: TRBV11-1; D gene: TRBD2; CDR3 DNA: TGTGCCAGCACCAAAACTAGCGGGAGGTTCAACGAGCAGTACTTC; CDR3 protein: CASTKTSGRFNEQYF
J gene: TRBJ2-5; clone size: -; V gene: TRBV18; D gene: -; CDR3 DNA: TGTGCCAGCTCACCCGGGCAAGAGACCCAGTACTTC; CDR3 protein: CASSPGQETQYF
J gene: TRBJ1-5; clone size: -; V gene: TRBV30; D gene: -; CDR3 DNA: TGTGCCTGGGCTGGAGGGGTCGGCAATCAGCCCCAGCATTTT; CDR3 protein: CAWAGGVGNQPQHF
J gene: TRBJ2-7; clone size: once; V gene: TRBV2; D gene: -; CDR3 DNA: TGTGCCGGAGGGCTGCTGAGCGAGCAGTACTTC; CDR3 protein: CAGGLLSEQYF
J gene: TRBJ1-2; clone size: -; V gene: TRBV6-5; D gene: -; CDR3 DNA: TGTGCCAGCAGTGGATTTGAGACCAACTATGGCTACACCTTC; CDR3 protein: CASSGFETNYGYTF